Sequencing of this TCR beta chain was carried out in a study of T cell responses to AZD1222 COVID-19 vaccine. Concerning this clone: The antigen is undetermined.

Profiling relied on immunoSEQ multiplex PCR, and the TCRdb table lists in-frame clones only, not all of them. The sample contains about 54,000 clones, about 90% of which appear only once. The study, taken as a whole, reports: Reportedly, nearly half the spike-specific TCRs target unmutated variant regions. No repertoire was sampled before or during the peak T cell response, only after it. Two doses of AZD1222 preceded a rise in Spike-specific TCR breadth and depth. It was only a handful of AZD1222 recipients who were seropositive at baseline.

V was cut by 2 bases and J by 7 bases, with 12 bases left in between. This CDR3 region has 14 residues. CDR1 and CDR2 (germline): MNHEY, SVGEGT. The chain combines TRBV6-2 or TRBV6-3 with TRBJ2-4; D uncertain. Sample: peripheral blood, taken 28 days after the second AZD1222 dose. The source is an adult who received the AZD1222 COVID-19 vaccine. The CDR3, as DNA: TGTGCCAGCAGTTACCTCGACTCTGTGAACATTCAGTACTTC. Translated: CASSYLDSVNIQYF.